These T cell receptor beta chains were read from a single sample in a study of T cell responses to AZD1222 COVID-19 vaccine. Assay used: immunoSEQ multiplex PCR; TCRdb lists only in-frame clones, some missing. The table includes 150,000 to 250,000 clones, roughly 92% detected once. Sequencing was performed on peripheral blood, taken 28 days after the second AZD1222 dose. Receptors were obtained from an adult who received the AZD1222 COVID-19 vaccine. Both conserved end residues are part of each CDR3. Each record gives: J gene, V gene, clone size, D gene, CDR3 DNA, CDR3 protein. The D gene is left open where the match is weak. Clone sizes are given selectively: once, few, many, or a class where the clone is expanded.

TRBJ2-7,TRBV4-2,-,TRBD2,TGTGCCAGCAGCCAGGGGGGGGACTCCTACGAGCAGTACTTC,CASSQGGDSYEQYF
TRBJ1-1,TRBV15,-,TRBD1,TGTGCCACCAGCAACACCGGGACAGAGGGGGCTGAAGCTTTCTTT,CATSNTGTEGAEAFF
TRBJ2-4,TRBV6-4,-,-,TGTGCCAGCAGGGGAATTCTACAGGGTTGTGAAAACATTCAGTACTTC,CASRGILQGCENIQYF
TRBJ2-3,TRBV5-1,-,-,TGCGCCAGCAGCCGGACACGGGACCTCACAGATACGCAGTATTTT,CASSRTRDLTDTQYF
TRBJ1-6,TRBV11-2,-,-,TGTGCCAGCAGCTTAGAGTACCAGCCAGGGGATTCACCCCTCCACTTT,CASSLEYQPGDSPLHF
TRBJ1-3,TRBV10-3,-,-,TGTGCCATCAGTGAGGGGCAGCCTCGTGGAAACACCATATATTTT,CAISEGQPRGNTIYF
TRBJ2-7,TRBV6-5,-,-,TGTGCCACCTCTCACGGAACCTACGAGCAGTACTTC,CATSHGTYEQYF
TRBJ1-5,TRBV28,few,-,TGTGCCAGCAGTTTAGTGAGTGGGGGGGATCAGCCCCAGCATTTT,CASSLVSGGDQPQHF
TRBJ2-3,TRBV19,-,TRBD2,TGTGCCAGTAGTATCTCATCGGGACTAGAGCCAGATACGCAGTATTTT,CASSISSGLEPDTQYF
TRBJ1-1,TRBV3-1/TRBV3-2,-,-,TGTGCCAGCAGCCGTCCCGGGTCTCGAGCTTTCTTT,CASSRPGSRAFF
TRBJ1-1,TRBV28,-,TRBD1,TGTGCCAGCAGCCAATCGACCGGGACAGGAAAGGCTTTCTTT,CASSQSTGTGKAFF
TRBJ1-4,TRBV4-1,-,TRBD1,TGCGCCAGCAGCCAGTATCCGGGACAGCCTAATGAAAAACTGTTTTTT,CASSQYPGQPNEKLFF
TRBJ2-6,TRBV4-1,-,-,TGCGCCAGCAGCCAAGGGACCTATGGGGCCAACGTCCTGACTTTC,CASSQGTYGANVLTF
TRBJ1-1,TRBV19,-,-,TGTGCCAGTACCCGGGGGGGGGCCGGCACTGAAGCTTTCTTT,CASTRGGAGTEAFF
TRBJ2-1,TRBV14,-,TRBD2,TGTGCCAGCAGCCAAGAAAAGGGACTAGCGGCCTGGAGCTCCTACAATGAGCAGTTCTTC,CASSQEKGLAAWSSYNEQFF
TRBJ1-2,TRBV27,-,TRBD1,TGTGCCAGCAGTTTATCACCACAGGGGATTAGCTATGGCTACACCTTC,CASSLSPQGISYGYTF
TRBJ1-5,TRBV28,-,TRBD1,TGTGCCAGCAGCTCGGTAGGGACAGGGGGCACTAGGGTACAGCCCCAGCATTTT,CASSSVGTGGTRVQPQHF
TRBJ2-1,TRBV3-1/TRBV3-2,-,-,TGTGCCAGCAGCCAAGATGCCGGGGAGTACAATGAGCAGTTCTTC,CASSQDAGEYNEQFF
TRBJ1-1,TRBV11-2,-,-,TGTGCCAGCAGCTTAGCTATTAGGAACACTGAAGCTTTCTTT,CASSLAIRNTEAFF
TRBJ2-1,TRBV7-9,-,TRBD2,TGTGCCAGCAGCTTCGATCTAGCGGGGGGGCGCTCCTACAATGAGCAGTTCTTC,CASSFDLAGGRSYNEQFF
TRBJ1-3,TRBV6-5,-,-,TGTGCCAGCAGCGCCCAGGCGACCTCTGGAAACACCATATATTTT,CASSAQATSGNTIYF
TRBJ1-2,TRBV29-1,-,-,TGCAGCGTTGACTCAGGGGACTATGGCTACACCTTC,CSVDSGDYGYTF
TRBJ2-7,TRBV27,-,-,TGTGCCAGCAGTTTATATGCCAACTACGAGCAGTACTTC,CASSLYANYEQYF
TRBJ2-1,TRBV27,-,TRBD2,TGTGCCAGCAGTTTGGGCGGGGGAACCTACAATGAGCAGTTCTTC,CASSLGGGTYNEQFF
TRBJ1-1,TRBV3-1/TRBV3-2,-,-,TGTGCCAGCAGCCAAGATCTCAGGACTGCGTTAAACACTGAAGCTTTCTTT,CASSQDLRTALNTEAFF
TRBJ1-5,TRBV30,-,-,TGTGCCTGGACCCTGGGAGGGGCTCAGCCCCAGCATTTT,CAWTLGGAQPQHF
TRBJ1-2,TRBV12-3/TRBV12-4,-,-,TGTGCCAGCAGGGAGGGGGGGAGCCTCGGCTACACCTTC,CASREGGSLGYTF